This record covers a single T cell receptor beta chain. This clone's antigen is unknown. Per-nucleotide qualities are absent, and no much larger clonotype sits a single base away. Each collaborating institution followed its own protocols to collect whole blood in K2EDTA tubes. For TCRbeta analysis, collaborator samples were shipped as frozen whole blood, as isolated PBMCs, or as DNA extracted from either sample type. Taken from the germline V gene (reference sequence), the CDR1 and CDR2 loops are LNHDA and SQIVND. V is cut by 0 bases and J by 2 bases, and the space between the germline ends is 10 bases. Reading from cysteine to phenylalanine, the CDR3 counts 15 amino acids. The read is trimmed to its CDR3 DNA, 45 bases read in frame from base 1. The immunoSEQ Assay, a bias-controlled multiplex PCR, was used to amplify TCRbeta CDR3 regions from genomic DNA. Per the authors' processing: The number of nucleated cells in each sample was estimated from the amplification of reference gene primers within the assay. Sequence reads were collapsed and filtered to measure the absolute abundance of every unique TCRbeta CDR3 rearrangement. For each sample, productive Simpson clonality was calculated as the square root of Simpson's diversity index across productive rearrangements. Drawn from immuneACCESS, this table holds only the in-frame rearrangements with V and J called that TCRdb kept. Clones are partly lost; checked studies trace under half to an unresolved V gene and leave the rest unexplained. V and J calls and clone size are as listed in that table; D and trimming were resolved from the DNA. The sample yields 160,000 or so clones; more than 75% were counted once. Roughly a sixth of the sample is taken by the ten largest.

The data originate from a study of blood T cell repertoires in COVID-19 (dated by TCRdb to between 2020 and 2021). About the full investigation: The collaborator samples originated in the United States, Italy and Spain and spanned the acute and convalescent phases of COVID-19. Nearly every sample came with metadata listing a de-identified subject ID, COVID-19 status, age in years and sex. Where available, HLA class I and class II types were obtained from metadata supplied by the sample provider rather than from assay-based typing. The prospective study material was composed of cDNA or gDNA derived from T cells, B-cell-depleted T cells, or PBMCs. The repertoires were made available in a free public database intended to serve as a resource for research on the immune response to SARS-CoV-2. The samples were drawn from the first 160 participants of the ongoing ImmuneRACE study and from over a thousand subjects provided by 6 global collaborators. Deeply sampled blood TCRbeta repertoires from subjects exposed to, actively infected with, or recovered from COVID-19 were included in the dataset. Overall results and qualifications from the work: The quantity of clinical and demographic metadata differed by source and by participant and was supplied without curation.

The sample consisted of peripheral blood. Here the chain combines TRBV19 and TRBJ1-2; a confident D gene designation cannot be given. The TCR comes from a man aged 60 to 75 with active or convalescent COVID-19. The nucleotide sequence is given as TGTGCCAGTAGTATAGATCACGGGAGCAACTATGGCTACACCTTC. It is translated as CASSIDHGSNYGYTF.